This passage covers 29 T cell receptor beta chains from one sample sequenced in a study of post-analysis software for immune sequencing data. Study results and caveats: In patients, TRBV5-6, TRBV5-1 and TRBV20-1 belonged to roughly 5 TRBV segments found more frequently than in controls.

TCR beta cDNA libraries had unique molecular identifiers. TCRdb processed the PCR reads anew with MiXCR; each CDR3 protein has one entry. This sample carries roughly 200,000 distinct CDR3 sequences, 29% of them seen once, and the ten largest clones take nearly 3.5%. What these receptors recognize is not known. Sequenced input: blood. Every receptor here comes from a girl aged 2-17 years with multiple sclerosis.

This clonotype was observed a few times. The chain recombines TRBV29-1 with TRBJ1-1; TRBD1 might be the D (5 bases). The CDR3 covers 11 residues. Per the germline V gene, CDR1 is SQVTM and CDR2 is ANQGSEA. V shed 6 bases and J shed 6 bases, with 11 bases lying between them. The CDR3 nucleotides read TGCAGCGTGGCCAGGACACCTGAAGCTTTCTTT. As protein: CSVARTPEAFF.

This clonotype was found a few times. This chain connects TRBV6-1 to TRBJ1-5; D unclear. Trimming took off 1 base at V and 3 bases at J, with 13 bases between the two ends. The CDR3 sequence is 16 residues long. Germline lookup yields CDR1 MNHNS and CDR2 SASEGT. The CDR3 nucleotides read TGTGCCAGCAGTGAAGAGAGTCGCCGGGACAATCAGCCCCAGCATTTT. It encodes CASSEESRRDNQPQHF.

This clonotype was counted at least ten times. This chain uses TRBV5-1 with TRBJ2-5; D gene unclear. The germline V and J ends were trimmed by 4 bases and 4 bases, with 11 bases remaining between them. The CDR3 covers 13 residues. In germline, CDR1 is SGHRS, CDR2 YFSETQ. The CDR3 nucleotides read TGCGCCAGCAGCACCATGATGGGAGAGACCCAGTACTTC. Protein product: CASSTMMGETQYF.

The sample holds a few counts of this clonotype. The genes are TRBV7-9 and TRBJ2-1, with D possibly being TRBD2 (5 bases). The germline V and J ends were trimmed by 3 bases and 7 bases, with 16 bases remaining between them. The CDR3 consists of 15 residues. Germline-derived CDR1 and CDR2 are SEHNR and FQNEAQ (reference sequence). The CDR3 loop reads CASSFLPGEWNEQFF. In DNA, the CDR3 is TGTGCCAGCAGCTTTCTCCCCGGGGAATGGAATGAGCAGTTCTTC.

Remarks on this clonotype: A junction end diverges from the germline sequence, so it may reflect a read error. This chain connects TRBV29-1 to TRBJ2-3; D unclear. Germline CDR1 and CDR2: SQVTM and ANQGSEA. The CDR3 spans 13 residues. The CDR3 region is CSVGLVGPDAQYF. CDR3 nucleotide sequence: TGCAGCGTTGGGTTGGTAGGACCAGATGCGCAGTATTTT.

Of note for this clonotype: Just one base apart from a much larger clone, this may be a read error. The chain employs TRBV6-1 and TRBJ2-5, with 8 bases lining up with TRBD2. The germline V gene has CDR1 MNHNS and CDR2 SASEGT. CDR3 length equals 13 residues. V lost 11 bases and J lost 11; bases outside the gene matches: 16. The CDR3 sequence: CAGTGGSGNEQYF. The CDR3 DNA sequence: TGTGCCGGGACGGGGGGGAGCGGCAATGAGCAGTACTTC.

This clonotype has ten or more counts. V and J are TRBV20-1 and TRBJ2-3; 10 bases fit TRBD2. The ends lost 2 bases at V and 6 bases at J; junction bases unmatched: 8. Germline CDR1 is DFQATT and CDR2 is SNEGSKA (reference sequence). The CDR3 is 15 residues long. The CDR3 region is CSARWSSGGPDTQYF. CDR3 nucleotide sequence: TGCAGTGCTAGATGGTCTAGCGGGGGCCCCGATACGCAGTATTTT.

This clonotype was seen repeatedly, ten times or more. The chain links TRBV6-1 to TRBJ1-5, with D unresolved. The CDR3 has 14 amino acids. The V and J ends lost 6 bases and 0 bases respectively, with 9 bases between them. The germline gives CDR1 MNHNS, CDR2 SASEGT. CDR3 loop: CASSLDTSNQPQHF. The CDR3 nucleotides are TGTGCCAGCAGCCTTGACACTAGCAATCAGCCCCAGCATTTT.

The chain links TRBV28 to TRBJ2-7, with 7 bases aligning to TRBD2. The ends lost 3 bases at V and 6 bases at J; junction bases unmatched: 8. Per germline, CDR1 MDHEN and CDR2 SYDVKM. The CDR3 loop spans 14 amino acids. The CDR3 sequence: CASSLVGGIGEQYF. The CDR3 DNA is TGTGCCAGCAGTTTGGTGGGGGGGATCGGCGAGCAGTACTTC.

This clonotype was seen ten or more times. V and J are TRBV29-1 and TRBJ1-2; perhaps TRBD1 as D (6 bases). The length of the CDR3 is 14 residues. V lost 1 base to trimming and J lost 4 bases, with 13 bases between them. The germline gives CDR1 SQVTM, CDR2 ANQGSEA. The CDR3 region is CSVEAQDSLYGYTF. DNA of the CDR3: TGCAGCGTTGAAGCCCAGGACAGTCTCTATGGCTACACCTTC.

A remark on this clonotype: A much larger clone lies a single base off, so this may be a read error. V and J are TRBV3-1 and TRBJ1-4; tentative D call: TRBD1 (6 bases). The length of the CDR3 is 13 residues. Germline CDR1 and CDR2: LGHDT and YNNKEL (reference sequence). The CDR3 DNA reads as TGTGCCAACAGCCAGGTCAGGGGTGAAAAACTGTTTTTT. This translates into CANSQVRGEKLFF. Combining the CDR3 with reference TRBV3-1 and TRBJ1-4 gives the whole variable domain DTAVSQTPKYLVTQMGNDKSIKCEQNLGHDTMYWYKQDSKKFLKIMFSYNNKELIINETVPNRFSPKSPDKAHLNLHINSLELGDSAVYFCANSQVRGEKLFFGSGTQLSVL.

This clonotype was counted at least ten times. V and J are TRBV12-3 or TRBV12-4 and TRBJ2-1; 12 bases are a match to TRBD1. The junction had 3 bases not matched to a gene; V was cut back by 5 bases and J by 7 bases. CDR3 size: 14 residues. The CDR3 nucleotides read TGTGCCAGCAGTGGGACAGGGGGCATTAATGAGCAGTTCTTC. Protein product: CASSGTGGINEQFF.

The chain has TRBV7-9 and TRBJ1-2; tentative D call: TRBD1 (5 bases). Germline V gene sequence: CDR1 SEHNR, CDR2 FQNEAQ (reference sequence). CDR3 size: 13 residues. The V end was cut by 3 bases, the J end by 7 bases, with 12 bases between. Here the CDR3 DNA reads TGTGCCAGCAGCTTTCCGGGACCCCGTGGCTACACCTTC. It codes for CASSFPGPRGYTF.

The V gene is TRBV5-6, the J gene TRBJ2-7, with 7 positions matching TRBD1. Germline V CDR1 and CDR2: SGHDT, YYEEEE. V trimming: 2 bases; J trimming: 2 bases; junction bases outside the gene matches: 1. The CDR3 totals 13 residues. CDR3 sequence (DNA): TGTGCCAGCAGCTTCGGGACAGCCTACGAGCAGTACTTC. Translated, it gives CASSFGTAYEQYF.

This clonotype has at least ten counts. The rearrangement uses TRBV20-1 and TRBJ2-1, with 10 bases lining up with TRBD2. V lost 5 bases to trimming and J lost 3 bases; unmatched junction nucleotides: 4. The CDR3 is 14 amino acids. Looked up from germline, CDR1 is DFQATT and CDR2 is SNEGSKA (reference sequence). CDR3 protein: CSAVTSGNYNEQFF. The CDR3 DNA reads TGCAGTGCTGTTACTAGCGGGAACTACAATGAGCAGTTCTTC.

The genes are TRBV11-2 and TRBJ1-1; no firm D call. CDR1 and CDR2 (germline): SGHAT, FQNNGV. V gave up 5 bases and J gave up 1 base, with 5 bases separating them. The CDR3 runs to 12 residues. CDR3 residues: CASSQWNTEAFF. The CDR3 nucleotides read TGTGCCAGCAGCCAATGGAACACTGAAGCTTTCTTT.

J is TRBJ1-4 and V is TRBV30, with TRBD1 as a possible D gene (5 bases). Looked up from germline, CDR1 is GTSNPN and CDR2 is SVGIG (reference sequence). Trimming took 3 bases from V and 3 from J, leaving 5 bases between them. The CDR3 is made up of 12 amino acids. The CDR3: CAWRGPNEKLFF. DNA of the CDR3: TGTGCCTGGAGGGGACCTAATGAAAAACTGTTTTTT.

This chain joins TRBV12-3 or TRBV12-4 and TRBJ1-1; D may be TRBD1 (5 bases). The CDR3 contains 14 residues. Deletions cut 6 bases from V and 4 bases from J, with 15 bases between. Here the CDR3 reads CASRSGDAGTEAFF. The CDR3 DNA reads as TGTGCCAGCAGGTCCGGGGACGCTGGCACTGAAGCTTTCTTT.

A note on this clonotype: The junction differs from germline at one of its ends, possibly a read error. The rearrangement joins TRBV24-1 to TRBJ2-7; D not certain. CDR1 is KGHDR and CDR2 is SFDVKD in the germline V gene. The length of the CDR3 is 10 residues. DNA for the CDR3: TGTACCACCAGTGATTACGAGCAGTACTTC. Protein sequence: CTTSDYEQYF.

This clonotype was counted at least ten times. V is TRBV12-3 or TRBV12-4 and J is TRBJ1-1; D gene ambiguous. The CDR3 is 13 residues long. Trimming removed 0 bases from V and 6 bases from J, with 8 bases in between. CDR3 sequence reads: CASSLALPAEAFF. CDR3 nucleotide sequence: TGTGCCAGCAGTTTAGCCCTTCCGGCTGAAGCTTTCTTT.

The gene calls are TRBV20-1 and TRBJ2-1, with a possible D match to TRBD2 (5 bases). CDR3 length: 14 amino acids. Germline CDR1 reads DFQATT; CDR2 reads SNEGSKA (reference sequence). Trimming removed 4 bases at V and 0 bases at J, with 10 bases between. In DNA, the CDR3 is TGCAGTGCTATGGACTTCAGCTCCTACAATGAGCAGTTCTTC. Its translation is CSAMDFSSYNEQFF.

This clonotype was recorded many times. The CDR3 region is CSVSSVGTDTQYF. CDR3 in DNA: TGCAGCGTATCTAGCGTGGGCACAGATACGCAGTATTTT. V and J are TRBV29-1 and TRBJ2-3; weak D call: TRBD2 (6 bases). Germline V gene lookup returns CDR1 SQVTM and CDR2 ANQGSEA. This CDR3 has 13 residues. V was clipped by 6 bases and J by 1 base, with 11 bases between them.

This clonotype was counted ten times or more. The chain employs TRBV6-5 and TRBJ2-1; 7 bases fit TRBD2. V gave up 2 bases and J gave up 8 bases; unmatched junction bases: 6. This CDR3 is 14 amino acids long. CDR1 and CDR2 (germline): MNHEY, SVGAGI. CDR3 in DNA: TGTGCCAGCAGTTACGGCGGGAGAACCCATGAGCAGTTCTTC. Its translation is CASSYGGRTHEQFF.

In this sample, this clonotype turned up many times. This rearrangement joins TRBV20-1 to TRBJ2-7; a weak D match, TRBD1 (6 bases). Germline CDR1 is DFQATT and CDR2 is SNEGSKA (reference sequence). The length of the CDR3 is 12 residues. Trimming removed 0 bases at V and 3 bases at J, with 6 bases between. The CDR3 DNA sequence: TGCAGTGCTAGAGAAGGGGGCTACGAGCAGTACTTC. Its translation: CSAREGGYEQYF.

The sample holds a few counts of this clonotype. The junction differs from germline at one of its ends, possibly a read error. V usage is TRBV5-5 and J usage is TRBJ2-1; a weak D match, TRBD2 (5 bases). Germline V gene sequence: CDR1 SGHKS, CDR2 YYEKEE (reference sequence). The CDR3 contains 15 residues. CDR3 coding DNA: TGTACCAGCAGCTCAGGACTTCTTTTCTCCAATGAGCAGTTCTTC. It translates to CTSSSGLLFSNEQFF.

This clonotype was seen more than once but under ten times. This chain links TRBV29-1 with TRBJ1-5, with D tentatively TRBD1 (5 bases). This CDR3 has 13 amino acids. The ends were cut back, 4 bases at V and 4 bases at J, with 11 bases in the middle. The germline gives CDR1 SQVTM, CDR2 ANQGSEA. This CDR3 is CSVAAGLNQPQHF. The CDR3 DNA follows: TGCAGCGTTGCGGCAGGGCTTAATCAGCCCCAGCATTTT.

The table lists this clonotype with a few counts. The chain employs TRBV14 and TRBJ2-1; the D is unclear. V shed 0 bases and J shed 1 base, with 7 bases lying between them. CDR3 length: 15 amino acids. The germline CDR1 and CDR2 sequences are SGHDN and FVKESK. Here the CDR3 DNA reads TGTGCCAGCAGCCAAGATTACGGTTCCTACAATGAGCAGTTCTTC. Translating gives CASSQDYGSYNEQFF.

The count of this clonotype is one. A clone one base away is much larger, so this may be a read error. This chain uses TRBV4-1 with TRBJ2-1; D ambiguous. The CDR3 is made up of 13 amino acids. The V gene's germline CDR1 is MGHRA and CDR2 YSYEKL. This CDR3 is CASCQRPSNEQFF. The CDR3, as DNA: TGCGCCAGCTGCCAACGTCCTAGCAATGAGCAGTTCTTC.

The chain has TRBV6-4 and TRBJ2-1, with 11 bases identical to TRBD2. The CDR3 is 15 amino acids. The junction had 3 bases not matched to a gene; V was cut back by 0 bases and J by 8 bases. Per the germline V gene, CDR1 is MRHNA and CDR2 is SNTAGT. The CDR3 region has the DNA TGTGCCAGCAGTGACTCTAGCGGGGGGGGCGATGAGCAGTTCTTC. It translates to CASSDSSGGGDEQFF.